This T cell receptor (beta chain) emerged from a study of cytomegalovirus exposure and HLA in healthy donors. The CDR3 totals 14 residues. The germline CDR1 and CDR2 sequences are SGHDT and YYEEEE. V dropped 4 bases and J dropped 0 bases, with 10 bases sitting between them. The PCR used 60 Vbeta and 13 Jbeta primers. The assay was immunoSEQ multiplex PCR, and TCRdb's table has in-frame clones only and misses some. The sample records 150,000 or so clones, 84% being singletons. This receptor was identified in a boy under 10 years old in good health and CMV-seronegative. The sequencing input was PBMCs. The J gene is TRBJ1-2, the V gene TRBV5-6, with D possibly being TRBD1 (5 bases). This CDR3 is CASSARATNYGYTF. The DNA for the CDR3 is TGTGCCAGCAGCGCCAGGGCAACTAACTATGGCTACACCTTC.